The 26 T cell receptor beta chains below were found in one sample sequenced in a study of blood T cell repertoires in COVID-19. Repertoires were generated with immunoSEQ multiplex PCR, while TCRdb's copy carries only in-frame clones and drops some. The data show 200,000 to 300,000 clones, around four fifths seen once. Sequencing used peripheral blood. These receptors came from a woman in her sixties or seventies with active or convalescent COVID-19.

V and J are TRBV29-1 and TRBJ2-6, with 9 bases matching TRBD1. Germline lookup yields CDR1 SQVTM and CDR2 ANQGSEA. The CDR3 extends over 17 amino acids. Trimming took 5 bases from V and 2 from J; bases not matched to a gene: 10. The chain's CDR3 is CSVFSGTGRTGANVLTF. The CDR3, as DNA: TGCAGCGTTTTTTCCGGGACAGGGAGGACTGGGGCCAACGTCCTGACTTTC.

This clone appeared once. The rearrangement joins TRBV19 to TRBJ1-2; 11 positions match TRBD1. The CDR3 sequence is 15 residues long. The germline CDR1 and CDR2 sequences are LNHDA and SQIVND (reference sequence). J gave up 8 bases and V 3 bases, and 8 bases lay outside the gene matches. CDR3 region: CASSMDRDRGFGYTF. Written as DNA, the CDR3 is TGTGCCAGTAGTATGGACCGGGACAGGGGGTTCGGCTACACCTTC. Based on the CDR3 plus reference TRBV19 and TRBJ1-2, the full variable domain is DGGITQSPKYLFRKEGQNVTLSCEQNLNHDAMYWYRQDPGQGLRLIYYSQIVNDFQKGDIAEGYSVSREKKESFPLTVTSAQKNPTAFYLCASSMDRDRGFGYTFGSGTRLTVV.

This sequence joins TRBV5-1 and TRBJ1-1, with TRBD1 identical over 8 bases. CDR3 length equals 13 residues. Germline CDR1 reads SGHRS; CDR2 reads YFSETQ. The V gene end was trimmed by 3 bases and the J gene end by 11 bases; junction bases not matched to a gene: 9. The CDR3 is CASSWGTGNMAFF. In DNA, the CDR3 is TGCGCCAGCAGCTGGGGGACAGGCAATATGGCTTTCTTT.

V usage is TRBV29-1 and J usage is TRBJ2-1; 14 nucleotides line up with TRBD2. CDR3 size: 16 residues. CDR1 SQVTM and CDR2 ANQGSEA come from the germline V gene. Trimming removed 1 base from V and 10 bases from J; junction bases left unmatched: 9. CDR3 region: CSVEGGLAGDLREQFF. CDR3 sequence (DNA): TGCAGCGTTGAAGGGGGACTAGCGGGGGACCTCCGGGAGCAGTTCTTC.

The chain combines TRBV11-3 with TRBJ2-5; 13 nucleotides match TRBD2. This CDR3 comprises 17 residues. CDR1 is SGHNT and CDR2 is YENEEA in the germline V gene. J was trimmed by 5 bases and V by 4 bases; bases with no gene match: 10. CDR3 coding DNA: TGTGCCAGCAGCTCTCGCGGGACTAGCGGGATTGGGGAGACCCAGTACTTC. Translated: CASSSRGTSGIGETQYF.

The CDR3 DNA reads as TGTGCCAGCAGCTTGGGGCGGGAGGTGTTCGGACAGTTCTTC. This gives the protein CASSLGREVFGQFF. V usage is TRBV5-6 and J usage is TRBJ2-1; 8 nucleotides line up with TRBD2. The J segment lost 13 bases and the V segment lost 0 bases, leaving 9 bases of the junction unmatched. Germline CDR1 reads SGHDT; CDR2 reads YYEEEE. The CDR3 runs 14 residues.

The chain couples TRBV18 to TRBJ2-7; tentatively, D is TRBD2 (5 bases). Trimming pared 2 bases from V and 6 bases from J, leaving 11 bases between. Per germline, CDR1 KGHSH and CDR2 LQKENI. The CDR3 has 13 amino acids. Written as DNA, the CDR3 is TGTGCCAGCTCACCAGGGAACGGGATCGAGCAGTACGTC. Translated, it gives CASSPGNGIEQYV.

This sequence joins TRBV10-3 and TRBJ2-7, with TRBD2 as a possible D gene (6 bases). The length of the CDR3 is 13 residues. V lost 8 bases, J lost 5 bases, and 16 bases lay in between. The germline V gene has CDR1 ENHRY and CDR2 SYGVKD. The CDR3 DNA follows: TGTGCCATCCAGAGCGGGTCTGGAAACGAGCAGTACTTC. This translates into CAIQSGSGNEQYF.

The chain employs TRBV7-6 and TRBJ2-7; D is undetermined. Trimming shortened V by 4 bases and J by 0 bases, and 4 bases separated the two germline ends. The length of the CDR3 is 12 residues. CDR1 and CDR2 from the germline V gene are SGHVS and FNYEAQ. CDR3 nucleotide sequence: TGTGCCAGCAGCTCTATCTCCTACGAGCAGTACTTC. Its translation: CASSSISYEQYF.

The chain has TRBV9 and TRBJ1-3; D is unresolved. Germline CDR1 SGDLS, CDR2 YYNGEE. V was clipped by 6 bases and J by 0 bases, with 10 bases between them. This CDR3 is built from 14 residues. CDR3 loop: CASNTRGSGNTIYF. The CDR3, as DNA: TGTGCCAGCAACACACGGGGCTCTGGAAACACCATATATTTT. Looking up the rest from reference TRBV9 and TRBJ1-3 gives the full variable domain: DSGVTQTPKHLITATGQRVTLRCSPRSGDLSVYWYQQSLDQGLQFLIQYYNGEERAKGNILERFSAQQFPDLHSELNLSSLELGDSALYFCASNTRGSGNTIYFGEGSWLTVV.

V gene TRBV5-1 combines with J gene TRBJ2-5, with D hard to call. The CDR3 has 14 amino acids. V lost 0 bases and J lost 5, with 11 bases in between. Germline lookup yields CDR1 SGHRS and CDR2 YFSETQ. CDR3 region: CASSLVSTEETQYF. The DNA for the CDR3 is TGCGCCAGCAGCTTGGTCTCTACCGAGGAGACCCAGTACTTC.

V gene TRBV19 combines with J gene TRBJ2-7, with 8 nucleotides matching TRBD1. V dropped 6 bases and J dropped 4; count of bases not matched to a gene: 8. In germline, CDR1 is LNHDA, CDR2 SQIVND (reference sequence). The CDR3 loop spans 14 amino acids. The CDR3 DNA follows: TGTGCCAGTAGACAAACCGGACAGGGATACGAGCAGTACTTC. This translates into CASRQTGQGYEQYF.

This chain joins TRBV7-8 and TRBJ2-5; D perhaps matches TRBD1 (6 bases). Germline V gene lookup returns CDR1 SGHVS and CDR2 FQNEAQ. The ends were cut back, 4 bases at V and 5 bases at J, with 17 bases in the middle. CDR3 length equals 15 residues. The CDR3 DNA reads as TGTGCCAGCAGCTCACAGGGCGGTATTAGTGAGACCCAGTACTTC. Protein: CASSSQGGISETQYF.

This clone was counted between two and nine times. The chain has TRBV5-1 and TRBJ1-3; weak D call: TRBD1 (6 bases). Germline loops: CDR1 SGHRS, CDR2 YFSETQ. The CDR3 length is 17 residues. Trimming took 1 base from V and 4 from J, leaving 18 bases between them. DNA of the CDR3: TGCGCCAGCAGCTTGACTCCACTCAGGGGCACAGGAAACACCATATATTTT. Its protein product is CASSLTPLRGTGNTIYF.

This chain joins TRBV25-1 and TRBJ2-4; perhaps TRBD2 as D (5 bases). The germline V gene encodes CDR1 MGHDK and CDR2 SYGVNS. CDR3 size: 14 residues. V lost 8 bases to trimming and J lost 0 bases, with 11 bases between them. This chain's CDR3 is CASGVTIAKNIQYF. CDR3 in DNA: TGTGCCAGCGGGGTGACTATAGCCAAAAACATTCAGTACTTC.

In its sample, this clone was seen once. This chain joins TRBV7-9 and TRBJ2-1; D unresolved. This CDR3 is built from 14 residues. V lost 1 base and J 3 bases, leaving 7 bases between the germline ends. The V gene's germline CDR1 is SEHNR and CDR2 FQNEAQ (reference sequence). For the CDR3, the DNA is TGTGCCAGCAGCTTAGTCTCTATCTACAATGAGCAGTTCTTC. Translated: CASSLVSIYNEQFF. Looking up the rest from reference TRBV7-9 and TRBJ2-1 gives the full variable domain: DTGVSQNPRHKITKRGQNVTFRCDPISEHNRLYWYRQTLGQGPEFLTYFQNEAQLEKSRLLSDRFSAERPKGSFSTLEIQRTEQGDSAMYLCASSLVSIYNEQFFGPGTRLTVL.

This chain links TRBV7-6 with TRBJ2-2; 15 bases are a match to TRBD2. Germline lookup yields CDR1 SGHVS and CDR2 FNYEAQ. V gave up 1 base and J gave up 0 bases; unmatched junction bases: 6. This CDR3 is 20 amino acids long. Here the CDR3 reads CASSLGGTSGRLPNTGELFF. In DNA, the CDR3 is TGTGCCAGCAGCTTAGGCGGGACTAGCGGGAGGTTACCGAACACCGGGGAGCTGTTTTTT. Looking up the rest from reference TRBV7-6 and TRBJ2-2 gives the full variable domain: GAGVSQSPRYKVTKRGQDVALRCDPISGHVSLYWYRQALGQGPEFLTYFNYEAQQDKSGLPNDRFSAERPEGSISTLTIQRTEQRDSAMYRCASSLGGTSGRLPNTGELFFGEGSRLTVL.

This chain connects TRBV7-6 to TRBJ1-1, with a tentative D call TRBD1 (6 bases). Germline loops: CDR1 SGHVS, CDR2 FNYEAQ. Trimming pared 5 bases from V and 5 bases from J, leaving 18 bases between. The CDR3 has 15 amino acids. The CDR3: CASSPRQERGTEAFF. CDR3 DNA sequence: TGTGCCAGCAGCCCCCGACAGGAACGAGGGACTGAAGCTTTCTTT.

V is TRBV7-9 and J is TRBJ1-1; D possibly corresponds to TRBD1 (5 bases). The germline V gene encodes CDR1 SEHNR and CDR2 FQNEAQ (reference sequence). The CDR3 totals 14 residues. V was trimmed by 5 bases and J by 5 bases, leaving 15 bases between them. The CDR3 sequence: CASSQGVSQTEAFF. The CDR3 DNA reads TGTGCCAGCAGCCAAGGGGTCAGTCAGACTGAAGCTTTCTTT.

This clone was detected a few times. This CDR3 is also generated by other DNA sequences in the sample. CDR3 sequence (DNA): TGTGCCAGCAGTTTAGACAGGGCGAACACCGGGGAGCTGTTTTTT. Translating gives CASSLDRANTGELFF. V usage is TRBV6-5 and J usage is TRBJ2-2; 7 bases align to TRBD1. The CDR3 covers 15 residues. CDR1 and CDR2 from the germline V gene are MNHEY and SVGAGI. The ends lost 4 bases at V and 0 bases at J; junction bases unmatched: 2.

A single count supports this clone. The chain is built from TRBV6-5 and TRBJ2-7, with 7 bases lining up with TRBD1. This CDR3 comprises 15 residues. J was trimmed by 4 bases and V by 4 bases; bases with no gene match: 10. Germline assignment: CDR1 MNHEY and CDR2 SVGAGI. Here the CDR3 reads CASSSRQGQGYEQYV. CDR3 coding DNA: TGTGCCAGCAGTTCCCGACAGGGTCAGGGGTACGAGCAGTACGTC.

The J gene is TRBJ2-5, the V gene TRBV14; 11 bases line up with TRBD2. V lost 3 bases, J lost 4 bases, and 10 bases stayed unmatched. Germline V gene sequence: CDR1 SGHDN, CDR2 FVKESK. This CDR3 is 17 amino acids long. The CDR3 here is CASSQIRLAGTRETQYF. As DNA, the CDR3 is TGTGCCAGCAGCCAGATACGACTAGCGGGGACCAGAGAGACCCAGTACTTC.

This clone was observed a handful of times. V gene TRBV6-5 combines with J gene TRBJ1-2; D unclear. CDR1 is MNHEY and CDR2 is SVGAGI in the germline V gene. The CDR3 has 12 residues. The V and J ends lost 7 bases and 5 bases respectively, with 11 bases between them. Written as DNA, the CDR3 is TGTGCCAGCAAGCGGTCGGCTTATGGCTACACCTTC. Translation gives CASKRSAYGYTF.

The chain couples TRBV12-3 or TRBV12-4 to TRBJ2-1, with no clear D. The CDR3 length is 13 residues. V shed 5 bases and J shed 7 bases, with 12 bases lying between them. The CDR3, as DNA: TGTGCCAGCAGTACCGTGACTTCTAATGAGCAGTTCTTC. It codes for CASSTVTSNEQFF.

The chain employs TRBV5-5 and TRBJ2-7; D possibly corresponds to TRBD2 (5 bases). V lost 4 bases and J 2 bases, leaving 13 bases between the germline ends. The germline gives CDR1 SGHKS, CDR2 YYEKEE (reference sequence). CDR3 length: 14 amino acids. In DNA form, the CDR3 reads TGTGCCAGCAGCCCTCGGGAAGGACCCTACGAGCAGTACGTC. It codes for CASSPREGPYEQYV.

The J gene is TRBJ2-7, the V gene TRBV3-1 (or the pseudogene TRBV3-2), with D possibly being TRBD2 (6 bases). This CDR3 comprises 13 residues. The germline V and J ends were trimmed by 7 bases and 1 base, with 11 bases remaining between them. The germline V gene has CDR1 LGHDT and CDR2 YNNKEL (reference sequence). The CDR3 sequence: CASKGLASYEQYF. The CDR3, as DNA: TGTGCCAGCAAGGGGCTAGCGTCCTACGAGCAGTACTTC.